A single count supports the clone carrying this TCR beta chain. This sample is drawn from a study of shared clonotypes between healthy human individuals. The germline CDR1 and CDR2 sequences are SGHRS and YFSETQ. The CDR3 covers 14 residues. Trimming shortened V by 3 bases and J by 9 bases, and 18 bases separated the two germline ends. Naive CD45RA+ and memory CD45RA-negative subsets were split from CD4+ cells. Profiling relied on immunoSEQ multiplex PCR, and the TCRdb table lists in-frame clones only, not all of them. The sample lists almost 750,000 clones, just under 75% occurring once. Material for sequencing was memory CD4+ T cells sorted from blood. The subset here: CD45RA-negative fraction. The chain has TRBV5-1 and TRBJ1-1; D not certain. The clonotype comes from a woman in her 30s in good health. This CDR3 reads CASSYAGREPKAFF. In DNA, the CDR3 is TGCGCCAGCAGCTATGCGGGGAGGGAACCGAAAGCTTTCTTT.